This passage covers 15 T cell receptor beta chains from one sample sequenced in a study of cytomegalovirus exposure and HLA in healthy donors. The PCR employed 60 Vbeta primers together with 13 Jbeta primers. Here immunoSEQ multiplex PCR was the method, and the copy in TCRdb shows in-frame clones only, minus some. The repertoire consists of 170,000 or so clones, with roughly 85% occurring once and the leading ten covering roughly 0.64%. Source material: PBMCs. The receptors were gathered from a woman aged 40 to 50 in good health and CMV-seronegative.

This chain joins TRBV11-2 and TRBJ2-1; TRBD2 agrees at 10 bases. After removal of 2 bases from V and 1 base from J, the junction contained 5 bases not matched to a gene. CDR1 and CDR2 (germline): SGHAT, FQNNGV. The CDR3 loop spans 17 amino acids. In nucleotides, the CDR3 is TGTGCCAGCAGCTTACTGTCAGCGGGAGGGTCCTACAATGAGCAGTTCTTC. Residues: CASSLLSAGGSYNEQFF.

The chain joins TRBV9 to TRBJ1-3; D uncertain. V lost 0 bases, J lost 3 bases, and 7 bases lay in between. This CDR3 spans 14 amino acids. CDR1 is SGDLS and CDR2 is YYNGEE in the germline V gene. Here the CDR3 DNA reads TGTGCCAGCAGCGTAGGGGCGTTTGGAAACACCATATATTTT. The encoded protein is CASSVGAFGNTIYF.

V and J are TRBV7-6 and TRBJ2-7; 11 bases fit TRBD2. The DNA end is a closer match to TRBJ2-1, so the J assignment may be wrong. The germline V gene has CDR1 SGHVS and CDR2 FNYEAQ. This CDR3 is 15 amino acids long. The CDR3 loop reads CASSRGLADYNEQFF. The CDR3, as DNA: TGTGCCAGCAGCCGGGGACTAGCGGATTACAATGAGCAGTTCTTC.

This chain uses TRBV7-3 with TRBJ2-3; 7 bases are shared with TRBD2. The CDR3 extends over 15 amino acids. Germline V CDR1 and CDR2: SGHTA, FQGTGA. The junction had 5 bases not matched to a gene; V was cut back by 2 bases and J by 3 bases. CDR3 coding DNA: TGTGCCAGCAGCTTACAGGGAGGGGAGACAGATACGCAGTATTTT. Protein: CASSLQGGETDTQYF.

This chain uses TRBV5-1 with TRBJ2-5, with unresolved D. The J call may be in error: the DNA end matches TRBJ2-7 better. The CDR3 contains 11 residues. Germline V gives CDR1 SGHRS, CDR2 YFSETQ. In nucleotides, the CDR3 is TGCGCCAGCAGCTACTCCTACGAGCAGTACTTC. Its protein is CASSYSYEQYF.

CDR3 sequence reads: CASTERGQRTGELFF. CDR3 bases: TGTGCCAGTACCGAGCGGGGGCAAAGGACCGGGGAGCTGTTTTTT. The chain combines TRBV6-1 with TRBJ2-2; TRBD2 matches 8 bases. V shed 9 bases and J 5 bases; nucleotides not matched to a gene: 11. Germline CDR1 is MNHNS and CDR2 is SASEGT. This CDR3 region has 15 residues.

This chain joins TRBV7-2 and TRBJ2-7; 13 nucleotides agree with TRBD2. The germline V gene encodes CDR1 SGHTA and CDR2 FQGNSA. This CDR3 region has 15 residues. Unmatched junction bases numbered 4, after V lost 2 bases and J lost 6 bases. CDR3 amino acids: CASSLRTSGRTEQYF. The CDR3 region has the DNA TGTGCCAGCAGCTTAAGGACTAGCGGGAGAACCGAGCAGTACTTC.

This chain uses TRBV29-1 with TRBJ2-1, with TRBD2 matching 15 bases. J gave up 7 bases and V 4 bases, and 11 bases lay outside the gene matches. The CDR3 totals 17 residues. Germline V gene data show CDR1 as SQVTM and CDR2 as ANQGSEA. CDR3 region: CSVAGLAGGRLINEQFF. DNA for the CDR3: TGCAGCGTTGCGGGACTAGCGGGAGGCCGGCTTATTAATGAGCAGTTCTTC.

There are a few counts of this clone. The chain recombines TRBV6-1 with TRBJ1-1, with 9 bases matching TRBD1. The CDR3 is made up of 15 amino acids. Germline V gene lookup returns CDR1 MNHNS and CDR2 SASEGT. The junction had 9 bases not matched to a gene; V was cut back by 8 bases and J by 2 bases. Written as DNA, the CDR3 is TGTGCCAGCGGATCCCCGGACAGGGGAAACACTGAAGCTTTCTTT. Translation gives CASGSPDRGNTEAFF.

The V call is TRBV6-1, the J call TRBJ1-4, with D unclear. Trimming took 7 bases from V and 10 from J, leaving 10 bases between them. This CDR3 contains 11 residues. Germline CDR1 and CDR2: MNHNS and SASEGT. The CDR3 nucleotides read TGTGCCAGCATGGAGCGGGGAAAACTGTTTTTT. This sequence encodes CASMERGKLFF.

The chain combines TRBV5-1 with TRBJ2-2; the D gene is possibly TRBD1 (5 bases). The V gene's germline CDR1 is SGHRS and CDR2 YFSETQ. CDR3 size: 15 residues. Trimming pared 4 bases from V and 2 bases from J, leaving 12 bases between. CDR3 sequence: CASSPMTVNTGELFF. The DNA of the CDR3 is TGCGCCAGCAGCCCGATGACAGTAAACACCGGGGAGCTGTTTTTT.

The chain carries TRBV15 and TRBJ1-4, with D hard to call. The V gene lost 5 bases and the J gene lost 4 bases, with 14 bases spanning the gap. Germline V lookup: CDR1 LNHNV, CDR2 YYDKDF (reference sequence). The CDR3 has 15 residues. The CDR3 protein is CATSQERPSNEKLFF. The CDR3 nucleotides read TGTGCCACCAGCCAAGAGCGGCCGAGTAATGAAAAACTGTTTTTT.

The chain has TRBV7-3 and TRBJ2-1; D perhaps matches TRBD2 (6 bases). The V gene lost 2 bases and the J gene lost 2 bases, with 13 bases spanning the gap. This CDR3 is 16 amino acids long. CDR1 is SGHTA, CDR2 FQGTGA, per germline. CDR3 region: CASSLEGRGTYNEQFF. CDR3 DNA sequence: TGTGCCAGCAGCTTAGAGGGGCGGGGTACCTACAATGAGCAGTTCTTC.

To note about this clone: Within the sample, other DNA sequences also encode this same CDR3. The chain is built from TRBV27 and TRBJ1-2, with 7 bases that match TRBD1. Per germline, CDR1 MNHEY and CDR2 SMNVEV (reference sequence). The CDR3 contains 13 residues. V shed 6 bases and J 4 bases; nucleotides not matched to a gene: 5. For the CDR3, the DNA is TGTGCCAGCAGCCCTGACAGGGTCTATGGCTACACCTTC. Amino acids: CASSPDRVYGYTF.

The rearrangement links TRBV7-2 to TRBJ1-1; 10 bases are shared with TRBD1. The length of the CDR3 is 14 residues. The trim removed 5 bases at V and 11 bases at J, leaving 11 bases unmatched. From germline, CDR1 is SGHTA and CDR2 FQGNSA. The CDR3 sequence is CASSVTGTGVVAFF. The CDR3 DNA follows: TGTGCCAGCAGCGTGACCGGGACAGGGGTCGTGGCTTTCTTT.